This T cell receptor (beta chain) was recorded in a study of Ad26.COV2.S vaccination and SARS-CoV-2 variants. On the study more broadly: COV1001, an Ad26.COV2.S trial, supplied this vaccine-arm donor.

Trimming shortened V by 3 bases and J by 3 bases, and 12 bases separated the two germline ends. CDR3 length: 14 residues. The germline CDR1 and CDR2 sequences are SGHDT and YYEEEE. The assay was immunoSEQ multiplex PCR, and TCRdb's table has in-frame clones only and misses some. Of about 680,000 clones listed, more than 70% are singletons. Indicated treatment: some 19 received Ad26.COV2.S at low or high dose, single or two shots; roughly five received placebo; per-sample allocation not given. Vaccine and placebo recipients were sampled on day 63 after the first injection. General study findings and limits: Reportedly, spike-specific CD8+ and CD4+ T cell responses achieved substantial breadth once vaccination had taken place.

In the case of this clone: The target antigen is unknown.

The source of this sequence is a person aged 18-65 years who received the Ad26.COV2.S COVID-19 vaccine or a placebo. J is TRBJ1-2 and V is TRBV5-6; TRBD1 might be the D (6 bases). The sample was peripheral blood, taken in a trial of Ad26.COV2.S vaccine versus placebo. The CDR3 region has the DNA TGTGCCAGCAGCTCTTACCACAGGGACTATGGCTACACCTTC. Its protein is CASSSYHRDYGYTF.